Shown below are 10 T cell receptor beta chains from a single sample sequenced in a study of identical twins. TCRdb re-analysed the 5' RACE reads in MiXCR, keeping a single row per CDR3 protein. The top ten hold approximately 3% of the sample, which has approximately 590,000 distinct CDR3 sequences, approximately 9.6% seen once. These data were also reused for a study on yellow fever vaccine responses in identical twins.

Sequencing used PBMCs. These receptors were collected from a woman younger than 35 in good health.

This clonotype was recorded many times. The chain combines TRBV4-3 with TRBJ2-3, with 9 positions matching TRBD2. V shed 1 base, J shed 5 bases, and the junction held 7 bases outside the gene matches. The germline gives CDR1 LGHNA, CDR2 YSLEER. This CDR3 spans 16 amino acids. CDR3 DNA: TGCGCCAGCAGCCAAGCTTTTAGCGGGAGAAAAGATACGCAGTATTTT. This codes for CASSQAFSGRKDTQYF.

This clonotype was seen repeatedly, ten times or more. The rearrangement joins TRBV5-5 to TRBJ1-1; TRBD1 matches at 9 bases. V shed 1 base and J 4 bases; nucleotides not matched to a gene: 5. Germline lookup yields CDR1 SGHKS and CDR2 YYEKEE (reference sequence). The CDR3 runs 15 residues. The CDR3 region has the DNA TGTGCCAGCAGCTTGACAGGGGGCGATAGCACTGAAGCTTTCTTT. Its protein product is CASSLTGGDSTEAFF.

This clonotype was picked up many times. The chain carries TRBV6-2 or TRBV6-3 and TRBJ2-7; TRBD1 matches at 7 bases. Germline V gene sequence: CDR1 MNHEY, CDR2 SVGEGT. J gave up 4 bases and V 0 bases, and 6 bases lay outside the gene matches. The CDR3 has 15 residues. CDR3 residues: CASSYSGGASYEQYF. CDR3 coding DNA: TGTGCCAGCAGTTACTCAGGGGGCGCATCTTACGAGCAGTACTTC.

The rearrangement uses TRBV30 and TRBJ2-1, with a tentative D call TRBD1 (5 bases). Germline values: CDR1 GTSNPN, CDR2 SVGIG (reference sequence). V lost 0 bases, J lost 3 bases, and 9 bases lay in between. This CDR3 has 14 residues. The CDR3 loop is CAWSVSQGYNEQFF. The CDR3 DNA follows: TGTGCCTGGAGTGTATCCCAGGGCTACAATGAGCAGTTCTTC.

This clonotype has a handful of counts. V usage is TRBV6-5 and J usage is TRBJ2-7; 10 bases match TRBD1. The CDR3 extends over 16 amino acids. Germline V gene lookup returns CDR1 MNHEY and CDR2 SVGAGI. Germline trimming cut 4 bases from V and 5 bases from J; bases unmatched to any gene: 11. CDR3: CASSSPSGTGVHEQYF. For the CDR3, the DNA is TGTGCCAGCAGTTCACCCTCCGGGACAGGGGTCCACGAGCAGTACTTC.

Of note for this clonotype: One end of the junction does not line up with germline, which may come from a read error. The chain carries TRBV30 and TRBJ2-7, with D uncertain. This CDR3 has 14 residues. Germline values: CDR1 GTSNPN, CDR2 SVGIG (reference sequence). The CDR3 loop reads CAWSVQGLVTEQHF. The CDR3 nucleotides are TGTGCCTGGAGTGTACAAGGCCTGGTGACCGAGCAGCACTTC. Full variable domain (outside the CDR3, taken from reference TRBV30 and TRBJ2-7): SQTIHQWPATLVQPVGSPLSLECTVEGTSNPNLYWYRQAAGRGLQLLFYSVGIGQISSEVPQNLSASRPQDRQFILSSKKLLLSDSGFYLCAWSVQGLVTEQHFGPGTRLTVT.

The sample holds many counts of this clonotype. The V call is TRBV12-3 or TRBV12-4, the J call TRBJ2-5; TRBD2 agrees at 7 bases. The ends lost 3 bases at V and 4 bases at J; junction bases unmatched: 11. The CDR3 has 16 amino acids. CDR3: CASSFMAGEGRETQYF. The CDR3, as DNA: TGTGCCAGCAGTTTCATGGCGGGAGAAGGAAGAGAGACCCAGTACTTC.

At least ten counts were recorded for this clonotype. The rearrangement links TRBV20-1 to TRBJ2-1, with 10 bases matching TRBD2. V was clipped by 3 bases and J by 6 bases; unmatched bases: 8. Germline loops: CDR1 DFQATT, CDR2 SNEGSKA (reference sequence). CDR3 length: 15 residues. Here the CDR3 DNA reads TGCAGTGCTAGGTTCTCCTGGACTAGCGGCAATGAGCAGTTCTTC. Amino acid sequence: CSARFSWTSGNEQFF.

This clonotype was seen a few times. The J gene is TRBJ2-4, the V gene TRBV7-9; weak D call: TRBD1 (6 bases). V was shortened by 5 bases and J by 2 bases, with 10 bases between the two germline ends. Germline assignment: CDR1 SEHNR and CDR2 FQNEAQ (reference sequence). The CDR3 is 14 residues long. CDR3 amino acids: CASSPGTPKNIQYF. CDR3 DNA: TGTGCCAGCAGCCCCGGGACACCCAAAAACATTCAGTACTTC.

The genes are TRBV12-3 or TRBV12-4 and TRBJ2-7; D might be TRBD2 (5 bases). Trimming pared 5 bases from V and 5 bases from J, leaving 10 bases between. This CDR3 is 12 amino acids long. The CDR3 DNA reads TGTGCCAGCAGTCTCTTGGAGGACGAGCAGTACTTC. Translated: CASSLLEDEQYF.